The clone carrying this T cell receptor (beta chain) was counted only a few times. These data are taken from a study of CD8 T cells in ankylosing spondylitis. By quantitative 5'-RACE with molecular barcodes, the TCR beta libraries were made. TCRdb recomputed calls from the 5' RACE reads with MiXCR, one row per CDR3 protein. The sample has hundreds of thousands of distinct CDR3 sequences, 20% seen once; the top ten hold around 8%. With V trimmed by 1 base and J by 10 bases, 11 bases remained unmatched. Germline lookup yields CDR1 MGHDK and CDR2 SYGVNS. This CDR3 is 17 amino acids long. The sequence derives from a male donor with ankylosing spondylitis or in good health (not recorded which). Sequenced: blood, either unsorted or a sorted T cell fraction (not recorded which). The V and J genes are TRBV25-1 and TRBJ1-6, with 9 bases identical to TRBD1. CDR3 bases: TGTGCCAGCAGTGAATGGGCGGTTGGGACAGGGATCTCACCCCTCCACTTT. Amino acids: CASSEWAVGTGISPLHF.